These 13 T cell receptor beta chains came from one sample sequenced in a study of CD8 T cells in Susac syndrome. Random-hexamer reverse transcription was applied to roughly 0.5 to 1 ug RNA. TCRdb reprocessed the immunoSEQ multiplex PCR reads with MiXCR, giving one entry per CDR3 protein. This table holds 65,000 to 75,000 distinct CDR3 sequences, approximately 95% found once. Sequenced: CD8+ T cells from PBMCs. The receptors come from a human donor in good health.

V gene TRBV7-9 combines with J gene TRBJ2-7; 9 bases agree with TRBD1. The germline V gene encodes CDR1 SEHNR and CDR2 FQNEAQ (reference sequence). Germline trimming cut 6 bases from V and 5 bases from J; bases unmatched to any gene: 5. CDR3 length: 13 residues. The CDR3 DNA reads TGTGCCAGCAGACCGGGACAGGGAGACGAGCAGTACGTC. Its translation: CASRPGQGDEQYV.

This chain connects TRBV5-1 to TRBJ1-1; D perhaps matches TRBD1 (5 bases). With 3 bases removed from V and 5 bases from J, the gap between germline ends came to 20 bases. Per the germline V gene, CDR1 is SGHRS and CDR2 is YFSETQ. The CDR3 spans 16 residues. CDR3 in DNA: TGCGCCAGCAGCTCGGGCGGACAAGATGGGGGTACTGAAGCTTTCTTT. Translating gives CASSSGGQDGGTEAFF. The full variable domain, rest sourced from reference TRBV5-1 and TRBJ1-1, is KAGVTQTPRYLIKTRGQQVTLSCSPISGHRSVSWYQQTPGQGLQFLFEYFSETQRNKGNFPGRFSGRQFSNSRSEMNVSTLELGDSALYLCASSSGGQDGGTEAFFGQGTRLTVV.

The chain is built from TRBV27 and TRBJ2-1; 9 positions match TRBD1. V shed 8 bases, J shed 6 bases, and the junction held 11 bases outside the gene matches. This CDR3 region has 15 residues. Germline CDR1 and CDR2: MNHEY and SMNVEV (reference sequence). The CDR3 DNA is TGTGCCAGCCGTACGGGACAGGGTAGGGCCAATGAGCAGTTCTTC. It specifies CASRTGQGRANEQFF.

The CDR3 region is CASSIGSGDQQFF. As DNA, the CDR3 is TGTGCCAGTAGTATAGGATCGGGGGATCAGCAGTTCTTC. The chain is built from TRBV19 and TRBJ2-1; a weak D match, TRBD2 (6 bases). Germline values: CDR1 LNHDA, CDR2 SQIVND (reference sequence). V lost 1 base and J lost 11, with 12 bases in between. There are 13 residues in the CDR3.

The chain links TRBV4-1 to TRBJ1-5; no clear D. CDR3 length: 15 amino acids. V shed 3 bases and J shed 3 bases, with 12 bases lying between them. Germline CDR1 is MGHRA and CDR2 is YSYEKL. DNA for the CDR3: TGCGCCAGCAGCCATCCGTCCTATCCCAATCAGCCCCAGCATTTT. It specifies CASSHPSYPNQPQHF.

The rearrangement joins TRBV28 to TRBJ1-1, with D unresolved. The length of the CDR3 is 14 residues. V dropped 7 bases and J dropped 1 base, with 13 bases sitting between them. CDR1 is MDHEN, CDR2 SYDVKM, per germline. The CDR3 DNA sequence: TGTGCCAGCAAAGCCCCGGAACCGAACACTGAAGCTTTCTTT. Encoded protein: CASKAPEPNTEAFF.

J is TRBJ1-1 and V is TRBV9; D is uncertain. The CDR3 runs 14 residues. From germline, CDR1 is SGDLS and CDR2 YYNGEE. Trimming removed 0 bases at V and 3 bases at J, with 9 bases between. The CDR3 sequence is CASSVARVDTEAFF. DNA of the CDR3: TGTGCCAGCAGCGTAGCCAGAGTGGACACTGAAGCTTTCTTT.

V usage is TRBV20-1 and J usage is TRBJ2-2; TRBD2 matches at 10 bases. The CDR3 sequence is 17 residues long. Germline assignment: CDR1 DFQATT and CDR2 SNEGSKA (reference sequence). V gave up 6 bases and J gave up 9 bases; unmatched junction bases: 19. The DNA for the CDR3 is TGCAGTGCCCCCCGGCTAAGCGGGGGGGCCAAAAACAGGGAGCTGTTTTTT. Residues: CSAPRLSGGAKNRELFF.

The V gene is TRBV20-1, the J gene TRBJ2-7; 9 nucleotides align to TRBD2. This CDR3 comprises 16 residues. With 3 bases clipped from V and 3 bases from J, the junction kept 12 bases outside the gene matches. Per germline, CDR1 DFQATT and CDR2 SNEGSKA (reference sequence). The CDR3 loop is CSARRLAGSSVYEQYF. The DNA of the CDR3 is TGCAGTGCTAGGAGGCTAGCGGGGTCATCGGTCTACGAGCAGTACTTC.

The chain combines TRBV4-1 with TRBJ1-1; D is ambiguous. The CDR3 loop spans 13 amino acids. In germline, CDR1 is MGHRA, CDR2 YSYEKL. The V gene lost 4 bases and the J gene lost 0 bases, with 6 bases spanning the gap. This CDR3 is CASSPVMNTEAFF. CDR3 DNA: TGCGCCAGCAGCCCTGTCATGAACACTGAAGCTTTCTTT.

The genes are TRBV5-6 and TRBJ2-7; 10 positions match TRBD1. The CDR3 length is 15 residues. CDR1 SGHDT and CDR2 YYEEEE come from the germline V gene. J lost 7 bases, V lost 2 bases, and 9 bases had no gene match. Here the CDR3 DNA reads TGTGCCAGCAGCTTTCCCGGGACAGGGGTGGAGGAGCAGTACTTC. Its protein product is CASSFPGTGVEEQYF.

DNA of the CDR3: TGCGCCAGCAGCCTTACAGTGAACGAGCAGTACTTC. Protein sequence: CASSLTVNEQYF. The V gene is TRBV5-1, the J gene TRBJ2-7; D gene uncertain. Trimming cost V 4 bases and J 5 bases, with 10 bases left between them. Germline V lookup: CDR1 SGHRS, CDR2 YFSETQ. This CDR3 has 12 amino acids.

This sequence joins TRBV12-3 or TRBV12-4 and TRBJ1-1; D is unclear. The CDR3 covers 12 residues. V was pared by 8 bases and J by 4 bases, with 11 bases between. DNA of the CDR3: TGTGCCAGCCGCCAAGATGTCACTGAAGCTTTCTTT. This sequence encodes CASRQDVTEAFF.